The rows below give T cell receptor beta chains drawn from one sample of a study of response to subunit inactivated influenza vaccine. MiXCR, applied by TCRdb to the RT-PCR reads, yields one record per CDR3 protein. This sample yields hundreds of thousands of distinct CDR3 sequences, of which 11% are seen a single time; roughly 11% belongs to the top ten. In addition, the sample was reused for a study of T cells expressing NK-cell markers.

This specimen was PBMCs from blood, taken on the day of vaccination. The receptors were sampled from a man between 45 and 60 years old who received an inactivated influenza vaccine. The CDR3 runs from the conserved cysteine through the conserved F or W. The D gene is left open where the match is weak. Part of the rows lack a size; the others show once, few, many or a class for expanded clones.

clone size	D gene	V gene	J gene	CDR3 DNA	CDR3 protein
.	.	TRBV7-2	TRBJ1-2	TGTGCCAGCAGCTTAGTCTCTCAGGTTGATTCTGGCTACACCTTC	CASSLVSQVDSGYTF
many	.	TRBV7-9	TRBJ2-1	TGTGCCAGCAGCTTAGTGGGACTCTTATACAATGAGCAGTTCTTC	CASSLVGLLYNEQFF
.	TRBD1	TRBV6-2/TRBV6-3	TRBJ2-7	TGTGCCAGCAGTTACGACAGGGGCTACGAGCAGTACTTC	CASSYDRGYEQYF
.	TRBD1	TRBV20-1	TRBJ2-7	TGCAGTGCTAGAGACCCCGGGACAGGGCTATCCGAGCAGTACTTC	CSARDPGTGLSEQYF
few	TRBD1	TRBV6-1	TRBJ1-4	TGTGCCAGCAGTCTAATCCGGGACAGCCCTAATGAAAAACTGTTTTTT	CASSLIRDSPNEKLFF
many	TRBD1	TRBV7-2	TRBJ2-7	TGTGCCAGCAGCGTTTACAGGGGAACCTACGAGCAGTACTTC	CASSVYRGTYEQYF
.	.	TRBV5-4	TRBJ1-6	TGTGCCAGCAGCTTGAATCAGGGGTATAATTCACCCCTCCACTTT	CASSLNQGYNSPLHF
few	TRBD2	TRBV2	TRBJ2-1	TGTGCCAGCGCCCTGGGACTAGCGGGAGCCTACAATGAGCAGTTCTTC	CASALGLAGAYNEQFF
few	.	TRBV12-3/TRBV12-4	TRBJ2-5	TGTGCCAGCTCGATTAGGTCCAAAGAGACCCAGTACTTC	CASSIRSKETQYF
.	TRBD1	TRBV20-1	TRBJ2-7	TGCAGTGCTAGTGGGGACAGGGGGCCCTCCTACGAGCAGTACTTC	CSASGDRGPSYEQYF
.	.	TRBV12-3/TRBV12-4	TRBJ2-5	TGTGCCAGCAGCAAGACATCAGAGACCCAGTACTTC	CASSKTSETQYF
.	.	TRBV19	TRBJ2-1	TGTGCCAGTACCCCGACTGGCTCCTACAATGAGCAGTTCTTC	CASTPTGSYNEQFF
.	TRBD2	TRBV5-1	TRBJ2-7	TGCGCCAGCTCCAAGACTAGCTTCTACGAGCAGTACTTC	CASSKTSFYEQYF
.	TRBD1	TRBV15	TRBJ2-1	TGTGCCACCAGCAAGCCCGGGGACAGCTTAAATGAGCAGTTCTTC	CATSKPGDSLNEQFF
.	.	TRBV6-1	TRBJ2-2	TGTGCCAGCTCACCCCATCTGAACACCGGGGAGCTGTTTTTT	CASSPHLNTGELFF
.	TRBD1	TRBV6-1	TRBJ2-1	TGTGCCAGCAGTCCTGCACCGGGACAGGGGGCCTACAATGAGCAGTTCTTC	CASSPAPGQGAYNEQFF
few	.	TRBV19	TRBJ2-3	TGTGCCAGTAGTATTGCTCATACAGATACGCAGTATTTT	CASSIAHTDTQYF
.	.	TRBV5-5	TRBJ2-1	TGTGCCAGCAGCGTCTCGGTAGGTGAGCAGTTCTTC	CASSVSVGEQFF
many	.	TRBV28	TRBJ2-7	TGTGCCAGCAGCGCCCTACCCCCAGGGGTTTATTCCTACGAGCAGTACTTC	CASSALPPGVYSYEQYF
once	.	TRBV12-3/TRBV12-4	TRBJ2-7	TGTGCCAGCAGTTTAGCGCCCACAGCCTACGAGCAGTACTTC	CASSLAPTAYEQYF
once	.	TRBV23-1	TRBJ1-6	TGCGCCAGCAGTCAATCGGGACGAGTGGGCTCACCCCTCCACTTT	CASSQSGRVGSPLHF
few	.	TRBV10-3	TRBJ1-1	TGTGCCATCAGTGACCTGGGGGGGGTTAACACTGAAGCTTTCTTT	CAISDLGGVNTEAFF
.	.	TRBV28	TRBJ1-2	TGTGCCAGCAGTTCACCGGGAGGAGGCATGGACTATGGCTACACCTTC	CASSSPGGGMDYGYTF
.	.	TRBV24-1	TRBJ1-2	TGTGCCACCAGTGATTGGACAGCTGAGGATGGCTACACCTTC	CATSDWTAEDGYTF
.	.	TRBV6-2/TRBV6-3	TRBJ2-7	TGTGCCAGCAAGGCTAGTCCCTTCGTCGAGCAGTACTTC	CASKASPFVEQYF
.	TRBD1	TRBV20-1	TRBJ1-6	TGCAGTGCTAGGAAGAGGACAGGGCTTTCCTCCTATAATTCACCCCTCCACTTT	CSARKRTGLSSYNSPLHF
few	.	TRBV12-3/TRBV12-4	TRBJ1-2	TGTGCCAGTCGTCGGGACACCAACTATGGCTACACCTTC	CASRRDTNYGYTF
few	.	TRBV9	TRBJ1-5	TGTGCCAGCAGCGTAGCAGTGGATCAGCCCCAGCATTTT	CASSVAVDQPQHF
many	.	TRBV7-8	TRBJ1-5	TGTGCCAGCAGCTTTAAAGCGATCAATCAGCCCCAGCATTTT	CASSFKAINQPQHF
.	.	TRBV20-1	TRBJ2-7	TGCAGTGCCACGAGGGGGATGTCCTACGAGCAGTACTTC	CSATRGMSYEQYF
.	.	TRBV27	TRBJ2-7	TGTGCCAGCAGAGGTAGCTCCATTGACGGCGAGCAGTACTTC	CASRGSSIDGEQYF
many	.	TRBV10-1	TRBJ2-3	TGCGCCAGCAGTGAGTCGTCGGTTAGCACAGATACGCAGTATTTT	CASSESSVSTDTQYF
.	.	TRBV20-1	TRBJ1-1	TGCAGTGCTAGTAGAGGGTTGGGTGAAGCTTTCTTT	CSASRGLGEAFF
few	TRBD1	TRBV2	TRBJ2-1	TGTGCCAGCAGTTCCCGGACAGGGGGTGGGGATGAGCAGTTCTTC	CASSSRTGGGDEQFF
.	TRBD1	TRBV6-4	TRBJ1-6	TGTGCCAGCAGTGACTTGGACAGGGGTTCACCCCTCCACTTT	CASSDLDRGSPLHF
few	TRBD2	TRBV19	TRBJ2-2	TGTGCCAGTAGTATAGATCTGTGGGCTAGCGGGAGTGAGCACACCGGGGAGCTGTTTTTT	CASSIDLWASGSEHTGELFF
many	.	TRBV7-2	TRBJ1-4	TGTGCCAGCAGCCCCCGGGCAACTAATGAAAAACTGTTTTTT	CASSPRATNEKLFF
few	TRBD1	TRBV29-1	TRBJ2-7	TGCAGCGTCCGGGACAGGAGGTCAATCGAGCAGTACTTC	CSVRDRRSIEQYF
many	.	TRBV27	TRBJ1-5	TGTGCCAGCAGTTATGGCCCGAATCAGCCCCAGCATTTT	CASSYGPNQPQHF
few	TRBD2	TRBV12-3/TRBV12-4	TRBJ2-5	TGTGCCAGCAGTTTCGCGGGGGGGGACAGCCCGGACCGGACCCAGTACTTC	CASSFAGGDSPDRTQYF
many	TRBD2	TRBV12-3/TRBV12-4	TRBJ2-1	TGTGCCAGTGGACTAGCGGGAGGAGTCCGGATGAATGAGCAGTTCTTC	CASGLAGGVRMNEQFF
few	.	TRBV18	TRBJ1-1	TGTGCCAGCTCACCCGGGTCTTCTGAAGCTTTCTTT	CASSPGSSEAFF
many	.	TRBV5-8	TRBJ2-3	TGTGCCAGCTCAAGCGGACACAGCACAGATACGCAGTATTTT	CASSSGHSTDTQYF
.	TRBD2	TRBV12-3/TRBV12-4	TRBJ2-7	TGTGCCAGCAATTGGACTAGCGGCTCCTACGAGCAGTACTTC	CASNWTSGSYEQYF
.	TRBD2	TRBV29-1	TRBJ2-1	TGCAGCGTTTTGCCTAGCGGGAGGCTCCGCTACAATGAGCAGTTCTTC	CSVLPSGRLRYNEQFF
.	.	TRBV7-9	TRBJ1-1	TGTGCCAGCAGTACCATCAGGGCTGTGGCTTTCTTT	CASSTIRAVAFF
.	.	TRBV2	TRBJ2-3	TGTGCCAGCAGTATATGGGGAGATACGCAGTATTTT	CASSIWGDTQYF
.	TRBD2	TRBV9	TRBJ2-1	TGTGCCAGCAGCGGGACTCGGACTAGCGGGCCGGGCCGCTCCTACAATGAGCAGTTCTTC	CASSGTRTSGPGRSYNEQFF
.	.	TRBV24-1	TRBJ2-1	TGTGCCACCAGTGACGGGTTAGCAACAGGGTACAATGAGCAGTTCTTC	CATSDGLATGYNEQFF
few	.	TRBV20-1	TRBJ2-7	TGCAGTGCTAGAGGGAAGATCTACGAGCAGTACTTC	CSARGKIYEQYF
.	.	TRBV30	TRBJ2-1	TGTGCCTGGACTCCAGTTACTGGTGGTGAGCAGTTCTTC	CAWTPVTGGEQFF
few	.	TRBV7-2	TRBJ2-2	TGTGCCAGCAGCTTTGGTCAGATTGGACTATCCGGGGAGCTGTTTTTT	CASSFGQIGLSGELFF
few	TRBD2	TRBV18	TRBJ2-1	TGTGCCAGCTCACCGTCGACTAGCGGGAGATTGGGTGAGCAGTTCTTC	CASSPSTSGRLGEQFF